One and the same sample provided the 29 T cell receptor beta chains below, sequenced in a study of T cells in Graves' hyperthyroidism and ophthalmopathy. Researchers amplified the TCR beta CDR3 regions from RNA transcripts. During a first-round RT-PCR of the TCR CDR3, the HTBI primer set was used. TCRdb used MiXCR to reprocess the multiplex PCR reads, holding one entry per CDR3 protein. The sample gives roughly 520,000 distinct CDR3 sequences, about 24% of which show up once; 11% is in the top ten. Sequencing used blood. Source of these receptors: a woman between 25 and 40 years old with Graves' ophthalmopathy.

This chain connects TRBV6-5 to TRBJ2-5; the match to TRBD2 covers 10 bases. The CDR3 runs to 16 residues. V gave up 0 bases and J gave up 3 bases; unmatched junction bases: 4. Germline loops: CDR1 MNHEY, CDR2 SVGAGI. CDR3 nucleotides: TGTGCCAGCAGTTACTCGAACCTAGCGGGAGAAGAGACCCAGTACTTC. This encodes CASSYSNLAGEETQYF.

At least ten counts were recorded for this clonotype. The chain joins TRBV12-3 or TRBV12-4 to TRBJ2-5; D is possibly TRBD2 (5 bases). Trimming removed 0 bases at V and 5 bases at J, with 7 bases between. The length of the CDR3 is 13 residues. The CDR3 here is CASSLASGETQYF. CDR3 in DNA: TGTGCCAGCAGTTTAGCGTCGGGGGAGACCCAGTACTTC.

This chain links TRBV12-5 with TRBJ2-7; possibly TRBD1 for D (5 bases). The germline CDR1 and CDR2 sequences are LGHNT and FRNRAP. CDR3 length: 19 residues. CDR3 bases: TGTGCACACCCCGAAAACCCGACAGCCTCCTTGCCCTTAAAAGGGGAGCAGTACTTC. Translating gives CAHPENPTASLPLKGEQYF.

The sample holds many counts of this clonotype. The chain joins TRBV20-1 to TRBJ1-2, with D possibly being TRBD1 (5 bases). Germline CDR1 reads DFQATT; CDR2 reads SNEGSKA (reference sequence). Trimming shortened V by 0 bases and J by 4 bases, and 15 bases separated the two germline ends. CDR3 length equals 15 residues. CDR3 bases: TGCAGTGCTAGAGATATAGCGGGGGACGGCTATGGCTACACCTTC. It is translated as CSARDIAGDGYGYTF.

V usage is TRBV27 and J usage is TRBJ2-7; 9 bases agree with TRBD2. The junction had 7 bases not matched to a gene; V was cut back by 3 bases and J by 4 bases. The CDR3 spans 15 residues. CDR1 MNHEY and CDR2 SMNVEV come from the germline V gene (reference sequence). The CDR3 loop is CASSFRLAGNYEQYF. The CDR3 nucleotides read TGTGCCAGCAGTTTCCGGCTAGCGGGAAATTACGAGCAGTACTTC.

This rearrangement joins TRBV6-2 or TRBV6-3 to TRBJ2-7; D tentatively reads TRBD1 or TRBD2 (5 bases each). The CDR3 consists of 15 residues. Germline CDR1 is MNHEY and CDR2 is SVGEGT. V was shortened by 6 bases and J by 7 bases, with 22 bases between the two germline ends. CDR3 sequence: CASRHPRDLAEEQYF. CDR3 bases: TGTGCCAGCAGACATCCTCGGGACCTGGCGGAGGAGCAGTACTTC.

This clonotype was counted ten times or more. The genes are TRBV6-4 and TRBJ1-1; D is undetermined. Per germline, CDR1 MRHNA and CDR2 SNTAGT. The CDR3 is 13 residues long. Trimming took 5 bases from V and 3 from J, leaving 10 bases between them. The CDR3 nucleotides read TGTGCCAGCAGTCTATCTGGGTACACTGAAGCTTTCTTT. It encodes CASSLSGYTEAFF.

This clonotype was seen only a few times. The chain recombines TRBV6-2 or TRBV6-3 with TRBJ2-2; D may be TRBD1 or TRBD2 (5 bases each). CDR1 is MNHEY and CDR2 is SVGEGT in the germline V gene. This CDR3 is 16 amino acids long. The germline V and J ends were trimmed by 2 bases and 7 bases, with 17 bases remaining between them. The CDR3 reads CASSYKAGPRGGELFF. The CDR3 DNA is TGTGCCAGCAGTTACAAGGCAGGGCCACGGGGCGGGGAGCTGTTTTTT.

This clonotype has a handful of counts. A junction boundary mismatches the germline segment, possibly from a read error. The V call is TRBV18, the J call TRBJ2-5; D uncertain. This CDR3 contains 12 residues. Germline lookup yields CDR1 KGHSH and CDR2 LQKENI. The CDR3 region is CAGSPPQETQYF. The DNA for the CDR3 is TGTGCCGGCTCACCTCCGCAAGAGACCCAGTACTTC. Together with reference TRBV18 and TRBJ2-5, the CDR3 gives the full variable domain: NAGVMQNPRHLVRRRGQEARLRCSPMKGHSHVYWYRQLPEEGLKFMVYLQKENIIDESGMPKERFSAEFPKEGPSILRIQQVVRGDSAAYFCAGSPPQETQYFGPGTRLLVL.

There are many counts of this clonotype. This chain uses TRBV7-2 with TRBJ1-2, with a tentative D call TRBD1 (5 bases). V was trimmed by 5 bases and J by 6 bases, leaving 16 bases between them. The CDR3 is made up of 14 amino acids. Germline values: CDR1 SGHTA, CDR2 FQGNSA. CDR3 DNA sequence: TGTGCCAGCAGCGTTTTGTGGGGGGGAGATGGCTACACCTTC. It encodes CASSVLWGGDGYTF.

The sample holds many counts of this clonotype. V gene TRBV20-1 combines with J gene TRBJ2-2; the D is unclear. Germline V gene sequence: CDR1 DFQATT, CDR2 SNEGSKA (reference sequence). Trimming removed 1 base from V and 0 bases from J, with 9 bases in between. This CDR3 has 15 amino acids. The CDR3 DNA is TGCAGTGCTAGAGCGACAACAGCGAACACCGGGGAGCTGTTTTTT. Translating gives CSARATTANTGELFF.

Of note for this clonotype: This is likely a read error, given that the CDR3 carries no conserved phenylalanine or tryptophan at its end. The chain recombines TRBV3-1 with TRBJ1-1; D is unresolved. CDR1 is LGHDT, CDR2 YNNKEL, per germline (reference sequence). This CDR3 has 15 amino acids. V shed 2 bases and J shed 0 bases, with 10 bases lying between them. The CDR3 nucleotides are TGTGCCAGCAGCCAACCTTATGGGGTGAACACTGAAGCTTTCATT. Its translation: CASSQPYGVNTEAFI.

This clonotype was seen repeatedly, ten times or more. The V call is TRBV5-1, the J call TRBJ1-1; unclear D gene. The CDR3 has 14 residues. Germline V gene data show CDR1 as SGHRS and CDR2 as YFSETQ. The V end was cut by 7 bases, the J end by 0 bases, with 13 bases between. This CDR3 reads CASGPGELNTEAFF. CDR3 sequence (DNA): TGCGCCAGCGGACCGGGAGAATTGAACACTGAAGCTTTCTTT.

This clonotype was picked up many times. The chain is built from TRBV29-1 and TRBJ2-5; tentative D call: TRBD2 (6 bases). CDR1 is SQVTM and CDR2 is ANQGSEA in the germline V gene. Trimming pared 2 bases from V and 4 bases from J, leaving 11 bases between. This CDR3 spans 13 amino acids. CDR3: CSVEIGGRETQYF. CDR3 bases: TGCAGCGTTGAAATTGGGGGGAGAGAGACCCAGTACTTC. Combining the CDR3 with reference TRBV29-1 and TRBJ2-5 gives the whole variable domain SAVISQKPSRDICQRGTSLTIQCQVDSQVTMMFWYRQQPGQSLTLIATANQGSEATYESGFVIDKFPISRPNLTFSTLTVSNMSPEDSSIYLCSVEIGGRETQYFGPGTRLLVL.

The table lists this clonotype with many counts. The chain is built from TRBV11-2 and TRBJ2-7, with no clear D. Deletions cut 2 bases from V and 0 bases from J, with 8 bases between. Germline CDR1 SGHAT, CDR2 FQNNGV. There are 14 residues in the CDR3. This CDR3 reads CASSLTVSSYEQYF. The CDR3 DNA follows: TGTGCCAGCAGCTTAACAGTTAGCTCCTACGAGCAGTACTTC. Together with reference TRBV11-2 and TRBJ2-7, the CDR3 gives the full variable domain: EAGVAQSPRYKIIEKRQSVAFWCNPISGHATLYWYQQILGQGPKLLIQFQNNGVVDDSQLPKDRFSAERLKGVDSTLKIQPAKLEDSAVYLCASSLTVSSYEQYFGPGTRLTVT.

This clonotype was observed many times. The chain couples TRBV20-1 to TRBJ1-5, with TRBD1 matching over 10 bases. The germline gives CDR1 DFQATT, CDR2 SNEGSKA (reference sequence). This CDR3 is 15 amino acids long. The J segment lost 3 bases and the V segment lost 1 base, leaving 3 bases of the junction unmatched. CDR3: CSARATGGFNQPQHF. CDR3 in DNA: TGCAGTGCTAGAGCGACAGGGGGCTTCAATCAGCCCCAGCATTTT.

Comment on this clonotype: Compared with germline, one end of the junction differs, possibly owing to a read error. The chain links TRBV6-4 to TRBJ1-3; no definite D call. Germline V CDR1 and CDR2: MRHNA, SNTAGT. The CDR3 totals 15 residues. Here the CDR3 DNA reads TGTGCCAGCAGTTCTCCAGGCCGCTCTGGAAACACTATATATTTT. Translated: CASSSPGRSGNTIYF.

This chain links TRBV29-1 with TRBJ1-1, with 10 bases fitting TRBD1. CDR3 length equals 13 residues. With 4 bases clipped from V and 4 bases from J, the junction kept 3 bases outside the gene matches. The germline V gene encodes CDR1 SQVTM and CDR2 ANQGSEA. The CDR3 spells CSVGQGAATEAFF. DNA of the CDR3: TGCAGCGTTGGACAGGGGGCCGCCACTGAAGCTTTCTTT.

This clonotype has ten or more counts. V gene TRBV18 combines with J gene TRBJ1-1; tentative D call: TRBD1 (6 bases). Trimming took 8 bases from V and 6 from J, leaving 19 bases between them. The CDR3 has 14 residues. CDR1 and CDR2 (germline): KGHSH, LQKENI. CDR3 nucleotide sequence: TGTGCCAGCATGCAGGGACACAGCAACCCTGAAGCTTTCTTT. It codes for CASMQGHSNPEAFF. Using reference TRBV18 and TRBJ1-1 for the parts outside the CDR3, the full variable domain is NAGVMQNPRHLVRRRGQEARLRCSPMKGHSHVYWYRQLPEEGLKFMVYLQKENIIDESGMPKERFSAEFPKEGPSILRIQQVVRGDSAAYFCASMQGHSNPEAFFGQGTRLTVV.

This clonotype was seen repeatedly, ten times or more. The chain uses TRBV30 and TRBJ2-7; 10 bases are shared with TRBD1. The CDR3 contains 16 residues. V dropped 2 bases and J dropped 6; count of bases not matched to a gene: 13. CDR1 and CDR2 from the germline V gene are GTSNPN and SVGIG (reference sequence). DNA of the CDR3: TGTGCCTGGAGTAAGACCGGGACAGGGGCAGGAGGCGAGCAGTACTTC. As protein: CAWSKTGTGAGGEQYF.

The chain has TRBV6-2 or TRBV6-3 and TRBJ2-5, with TRBD1 matching over 7 bases. Germline loops: CDR1 MNHEY, CDR2 SVGEGT. J lost 8 bases, V lost 6 bases, and 9 bases had no gene match. The CDR3 covers 13 residues. The CDR3 region is CASRETGSDTQYF. The CDR3 coding sequence is TGTGCCAGCAGAGAGACAGGGAGCGATACCCAGTACTTC.

This clonotype appeared many times. The chain links TRBV28 to TRBJ1-5; 7 nucleotides match TRBD1. The ends lost 4 bases at V and 0 bases at J; junction bases unmatched: 15. The CDR3 length is 19 residues. Germline V lookup: CDR1 MDHEN, CDR2 SYDVKM. The DNA for the CDR3 is TGTGCCAGCAGTTCCGGCACCCGGACAGGTACCCTTAGCAATCAGCCCCAGCATTTT. It encodes CASSSGTRTGTLSNQPQHF.

This sequence joins TRBV7-9 and TRBJ1-3, with D uncertain. The CDR3 is 13 residues long. CDR1 is SEHNR and CDR2 is FQNEAQ in the germline V gene (reference sequence). V lost 6 bases and J lost 4, with 10 bases in between. The CDR3 loop is CASRLVAGNTIYF. CDR3 sequence (DNA): TGTGCCAGCAGGCTCGTAGCCGGAAACACCATATATTTT.

This clonotype occurred a few times. CDR3 residues: CSADRVDAGELFF. CDR3 in DNA: TGCAGCGCTGACAGGGTTGACGCCGGGGAGCTGTTTTTT. This chain connects TRBV29-1 to TRBJ2-2, with TRBD1 matching over 7 bases. This CDR3 region has 13 residues. The ends lost 7 bases at V and 6 bases at J; junction bases unmatched: 8. The germline CDR1 and CDR2 sequences are SQVTM and ANQGSEA.

The chain links TRBV28 to TRBJ1-5; D gene unclear. The CDR3 runs to 15 residues. Trimming removed 6 bases from V and 3 bases from J, with 15 bases in between. Germline loops: CDR1 MDHEN, CDR2 SYDVKM. CDR3 protein: CASSPHGRINQPQHF. In nucleotides, the CDR3 is TGTGCCAGCAGCCCGCACGGACGGATCAATCAGCCCCAGCATTTT.

This clonotype was observed many times. The genes are TRBV12-3 or TRBV12-4 and TRBJ1-1; D possibly corresponds to TRBD1 (5 bases). V lost 5 bases and J 1 base, leaving 8 bases between the germline ends. The CDR3 sequence is 13 residues long. The CDR3 spells CASSDRPNTEAFF. In DNA, the CDR3 is TGTGCCAGCAGTGACAGACCGAACACTGAAGCTTTCTTT.

In this sample, this clonotype turned up a few times. A single base separates this from a much larger clone, so it may be a read error. Because it lacks the conserved phenylalanine or tryptophan at the end, this CDR3 is likely a read error. The CDR3 DNA sequence: TGTGCCAGCAGTGCCGACAGTGCAGATACGCAGTATTTG. The encoded protein is CASSADSADTQYL. This chain joins TRBV6-1 and TRBJ2-3, with a possible D match to TRBD1 (5 bases). CDR3 length: 13 residues. The ends were cut back, 4 bases at V and 4 bases at J, with 9 bases in the middle. Germline V CDR1 and CDR2: MNHNS, SASEGT.

This clonotype was detected only a few times. The genes are TRBV5-4 and TRBJ1-3; TRBD1 might be the D (5 bases). Trimming removed 1 base from V and 1 base from J, with 15 bases in between. The CDR3 sequence is 17 residues long. CDR1 is SGHNT and CDR2 is YYREEE in the germline V gene (reference sequence). CDR3 sequence reads: CASSLYGVQGSGNTIYF. CDR3 nucleotides: TGTGCCAGCAGCTTGTATGGGGTCCAGGGTTCTGGAAACACCATATATTTT.

Ten or more counts support this clonotype. The V call is TRBV28, the J call TRBJ2-7; 7 bases are a match to TRBD1. The germline CDR1 and CDR2 sequences are MDHEN and SYDVKM. Trimming cost V 5 bases and J 2 bases; bases outside gene matches: 15. The CDR3 spans 17 residues. The CDR3 here is CASSNPPGQLRPYEQYF. In nucleotides, the CDR3 is TGTGCCAGCAGTAACCCCCCGGGACAGTTGAGGCCCTACGAGCAGTACTTC. Full variable domain (outside the CDR3, taken from reference TRBV28 and TRBJ2-7): DVKVTQSSRYLVKRTGEKVFLECVQDMDHENMFWYRQDPGLGLRLIYFSYDVKMKEKGDIPEGYSVSREKKERFSLILESASTNQTSMYLCASSNPPGQLRPYEQYFGPGTRLTVT.